This T cell receptor beta chain emerged from a study of cytomegalovirus exposure and HLA in healthy donors. Per the germline V gene, CDR1 is MDHEN and CDR2 is SYDVKM. Trimming cost V 5 bases and J 2 bases; bases outside gene matches: 6. The CDR3 runs to 15 residues. Study-wide results and limits: When analyzed later, a missense DCLRE1C variant was found to be linked to TCR beta V- and J-gene trimming. Follow-up analysis found HLA locus-dependent TCR association rates, highest for DRB1 and lowest for HLA-C.

A multiplex PCR was run with 60 Vbeta primers and 13 Jbeta primers. Repertoires were generated with immunoSEQ multiplex PCR, while TCRdb's copy carries only in-frame clones and drops some. The sample contains 100,000 to 120,000 clones, about 73% of which appear only once. Details on this clone: The antigen remains unidentified.

This chain links TRBV28 with TRBJ1-3, with 7 nucleotides matching TRBD1. The sequence derives from a woman in her thirties in good health and CMV-seronegative. Sequencing was performed on PBMCs. CDR3 region: CASSVAGTAGNTIYF. DNA of the CDR3: TGTGCCAGCAGTGTAGCCGGGACAGCTGGAAACACCATATATTTT.